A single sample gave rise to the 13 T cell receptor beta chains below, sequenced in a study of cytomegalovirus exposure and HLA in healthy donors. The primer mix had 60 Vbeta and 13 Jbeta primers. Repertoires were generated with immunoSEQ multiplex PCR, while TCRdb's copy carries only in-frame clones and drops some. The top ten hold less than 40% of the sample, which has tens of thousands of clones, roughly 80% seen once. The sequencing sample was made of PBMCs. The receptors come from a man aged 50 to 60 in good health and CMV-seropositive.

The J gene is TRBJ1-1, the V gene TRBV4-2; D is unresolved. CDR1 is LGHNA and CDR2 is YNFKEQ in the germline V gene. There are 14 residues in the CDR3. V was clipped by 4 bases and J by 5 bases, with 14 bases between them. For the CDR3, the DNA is TGTGCCAGCAGCCCGGATACGGGAAGAACTGAAGCTTTCTTT. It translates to CASSPDTGRTEAFF.

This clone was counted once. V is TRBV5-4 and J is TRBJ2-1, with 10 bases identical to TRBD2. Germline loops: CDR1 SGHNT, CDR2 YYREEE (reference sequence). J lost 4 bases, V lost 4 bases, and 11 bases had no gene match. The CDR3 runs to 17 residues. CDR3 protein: CASSPGGGTSVYNEQFF. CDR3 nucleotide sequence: TGTGCCAGCAGCCCTGGGGGAGGGACTAGCGTTTACAATGAGCAGTTCTTC.

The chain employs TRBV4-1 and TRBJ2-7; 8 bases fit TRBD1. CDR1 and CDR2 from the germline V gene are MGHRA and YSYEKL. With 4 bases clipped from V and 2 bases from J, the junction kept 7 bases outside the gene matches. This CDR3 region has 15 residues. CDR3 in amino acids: CASSPRTGITYEQYF. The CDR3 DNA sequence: TGCGCCAGCAGCCCCCGGACAGGGATAACCTACGAGCAGTACTTC.

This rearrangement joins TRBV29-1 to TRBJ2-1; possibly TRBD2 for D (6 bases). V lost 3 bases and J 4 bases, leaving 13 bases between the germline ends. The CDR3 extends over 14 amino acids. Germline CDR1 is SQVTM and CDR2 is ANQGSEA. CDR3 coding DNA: TGCAGCGTTGAGACTAGTAGAGGGTACAATGAGCAGTTCTTC. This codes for CSVETSRGYNEQFF.

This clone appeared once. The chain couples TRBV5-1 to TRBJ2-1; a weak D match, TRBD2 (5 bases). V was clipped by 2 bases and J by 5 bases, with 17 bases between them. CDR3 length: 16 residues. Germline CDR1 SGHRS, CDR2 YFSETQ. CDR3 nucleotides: TGCGCCAGCAGCTTAGACCCTACTAGAGGCCACAATGAGCAGTTCTTC. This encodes CASSLDPTRGHNEQFF. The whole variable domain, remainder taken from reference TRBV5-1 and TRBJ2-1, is KAGVTQTPRYLIKTRGQQVTLSCSPISGHRSVSWYQQTPGQGLQFLFEYFSETQRNKGNFPGRFSGRQFSNSRSEMNVSTLELGDSALYLCASSLDPTRGHNEQFFGPGTRLTVL.

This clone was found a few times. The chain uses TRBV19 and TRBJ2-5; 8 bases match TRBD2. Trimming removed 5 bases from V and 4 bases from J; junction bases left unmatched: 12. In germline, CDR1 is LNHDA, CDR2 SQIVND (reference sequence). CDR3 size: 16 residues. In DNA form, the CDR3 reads TGTGCCAGTAGTTCCGAAGGACTAGCACACCTAGAGACCCAGTACTTC. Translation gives CASSSEGLAHLETQYF.

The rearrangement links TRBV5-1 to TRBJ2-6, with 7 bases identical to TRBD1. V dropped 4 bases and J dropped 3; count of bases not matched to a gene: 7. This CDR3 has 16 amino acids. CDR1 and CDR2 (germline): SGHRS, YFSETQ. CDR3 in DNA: TGCGCCAGCAGCCACGACAGGGCTGGTGGGGCCAACGTCCTGACTTTC. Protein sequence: CASSHDRAGGANVLTF.

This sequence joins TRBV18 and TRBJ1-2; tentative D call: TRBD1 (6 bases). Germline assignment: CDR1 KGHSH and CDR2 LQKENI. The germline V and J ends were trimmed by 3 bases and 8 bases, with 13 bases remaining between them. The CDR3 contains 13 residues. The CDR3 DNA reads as TGTGCCAGCTCACCTCAGGGGACGTACGGCTACACCTTC. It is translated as CASSPQGTYGYTF.

CDR3 nucleotides: TGTGCCAGTAGTATAGATGGAGGAATGAACACTGAAGCTTTCTTT. It codes for CASSIDGGMNTEAFF. The chain is built from TRBV19 and TRBJ1-1; D is unresolved. The CDR3 runs to 15 residues. V lost 0 bases and J 0 bases, leaving 8 bases between the germline ends. From germline, CDR1 is LNHDA and CDR2 SQIVND (reference sequence).

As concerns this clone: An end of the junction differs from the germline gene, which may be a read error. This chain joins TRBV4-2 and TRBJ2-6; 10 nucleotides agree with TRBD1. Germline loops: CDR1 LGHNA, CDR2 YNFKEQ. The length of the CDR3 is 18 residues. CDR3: CASSRTGTGESGANGLTF. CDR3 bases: TGTGCCAGCAGCCGGACCGGGACAGGGGAATCTGGGGCCAACGGCCTGACTTTC.

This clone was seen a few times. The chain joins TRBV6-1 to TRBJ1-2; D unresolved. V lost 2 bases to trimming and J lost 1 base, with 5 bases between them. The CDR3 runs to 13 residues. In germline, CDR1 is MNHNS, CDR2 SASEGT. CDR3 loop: CASSEYLNYGYTF. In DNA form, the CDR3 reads TGTGCCAGCAGTGAATATCTTAACTATGGCTACACCTTC.

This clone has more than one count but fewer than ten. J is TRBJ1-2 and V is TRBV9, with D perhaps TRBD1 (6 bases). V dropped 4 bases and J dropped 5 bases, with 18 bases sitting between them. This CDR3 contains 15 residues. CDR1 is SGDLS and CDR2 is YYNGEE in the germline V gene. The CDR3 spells CASSFSGGASYGYTF. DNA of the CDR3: TGTGCCAGCAGCTTCAGCGGGGGGGCTTCTTATGGCTACACCTTC. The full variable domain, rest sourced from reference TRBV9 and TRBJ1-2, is DSGVTQTPKHLITATGQRVTLRCSPRSGDLSVYWYQQSLDQGLQFLIQYYNGEERAKGNILERFSAQQFPDLHSELNLSSLELGDSALYFCASSFSGGASYGYTFGSGTRLTVV.

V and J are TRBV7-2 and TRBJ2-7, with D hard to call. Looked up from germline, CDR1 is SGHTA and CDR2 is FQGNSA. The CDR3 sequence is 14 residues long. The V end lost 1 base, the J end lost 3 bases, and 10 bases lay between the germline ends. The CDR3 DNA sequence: TGTGCCAGCAGCTTAGGTCAGGAACTCTACGAGCAGTACTTC. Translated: CASSLGQELYEQYF.